The 2 T cell receptor beta chains in this list originate from one sample, sequenced in a study of identical twins. One entry per CDR3 protein results from TCRdb running MiXCR on the 5' RACE reads. Of approximately 210,000 distinct CDR3 sequences listed, around 15% were seen once; the top ten hold 40%. Another study also made use of these data, one on T cells expressing NK-cell markers.

The sample taken for sequencing was CD8+ T cells sorted from blood. The receptor set was obtained from a woman younger than 35 in good health.

The chain has TRBV6-1 and TRBJ2-1, with 10 bases that match TRBD2. CDR1 is MNHNS and CDR2 is SASEGT in the germline V gene. Losses at the gene ends were 6 bases for V and 7 bases for J; bases not matched to a gene: 9. The CDR3 contains 15 residues. CDR3 in DNA: TGTGCCAGCAGGGGAAGCGGGGGGGCCAGGAATGAGCAGTTCTTC. Its protein product is CASRGSGGARNEQFF.

There are a few counts of this clonotype. This chain links TRBV15 with TRBJ1-4; D unclear. Germline CDR1 reads LNHNV; CDR2 reads YYDKDF (reference sequence). The CDR3 loop spans 14 amino acids. Trimming took 0 bases from V and 4 from J, leaving 6 bases between them. CDR3 region: CATSRETVNEKLFF. Written as DNA, the CDR3 is TGTGCCACCAGCAGAGAGACGGTTAATGAAAAACTGTTTTTT.